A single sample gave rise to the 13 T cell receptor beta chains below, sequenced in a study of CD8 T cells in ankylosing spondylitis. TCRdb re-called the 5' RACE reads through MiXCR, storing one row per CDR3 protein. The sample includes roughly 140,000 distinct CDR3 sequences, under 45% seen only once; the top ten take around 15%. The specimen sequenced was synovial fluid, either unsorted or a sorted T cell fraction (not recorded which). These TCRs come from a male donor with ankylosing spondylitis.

The DNA for the CDR3 is TGTGCCAGCAGTGAACCTTTCCGACAGACCTTTTGGGGACAAGAGACCCAGTACTTC. Its translation is CASSEPFRQTFWGQETQYF. This chain connects TRBV6-1 to TRBJ2-5, with a possible D match to TRBD1 (5 bases). The germline V and J ends were trimmed by 2 bases and 2 bases, with 24 bases remaining between them. Germline CDR1 is MNHNS and CDR2 is SASEGT. This CDR3 contains 19 residues.

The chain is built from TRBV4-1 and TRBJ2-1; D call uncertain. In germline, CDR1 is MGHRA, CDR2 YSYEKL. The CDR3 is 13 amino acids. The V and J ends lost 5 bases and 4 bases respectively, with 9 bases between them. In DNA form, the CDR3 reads TGCGCCAGCAGCGCCGATCTATACAATGAGCAGTTCTTC. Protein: CASSADLYNEQFF.

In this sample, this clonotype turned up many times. This chain's CDR3 is CASSLSANTGELFF. CDR3 coding DNA: TGTGCCAGCAGTTTAAGCGCGAACACCGGGGAGCTGTTTTTT. The J gene is TRBJ2-2, the V gene TRBV12-3 or TRBV12-4; D is ambiguous. CDR3 length equals 14 residues. V lost 2 bases and J lost 0, with 4 bases in between.

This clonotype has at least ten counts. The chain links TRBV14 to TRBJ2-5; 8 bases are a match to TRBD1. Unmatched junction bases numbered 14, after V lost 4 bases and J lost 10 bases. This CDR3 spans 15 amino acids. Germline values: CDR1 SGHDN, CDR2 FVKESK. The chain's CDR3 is CASSRGTGIKSSQYF. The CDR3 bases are TGTGCCAGCAGCCGAGGGACAGGAATCAAGAGTAGCCAGTACTTC.

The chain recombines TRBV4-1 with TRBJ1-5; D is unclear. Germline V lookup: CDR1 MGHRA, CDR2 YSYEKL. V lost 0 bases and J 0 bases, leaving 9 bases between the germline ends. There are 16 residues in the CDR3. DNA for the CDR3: TGCGCCAGCAGCCAAGAAGGGAAGAATAGCAATCAGCCCCAGCATTTT. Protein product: CASSQEGKNSNQPQHF.

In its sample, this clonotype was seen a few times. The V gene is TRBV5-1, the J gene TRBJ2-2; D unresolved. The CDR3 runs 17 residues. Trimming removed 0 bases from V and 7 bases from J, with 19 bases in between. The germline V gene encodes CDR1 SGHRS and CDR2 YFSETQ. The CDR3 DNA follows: TGCGCCAGCAGCTTGGCCGGTCCCGACGGTGGTGACGGGGAGCTGTTTTTT. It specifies CASSLAGPDGGDGELFF.

The CDR3 protein is CASSLTLADGELFF. The CDR3 region has the DNA TGTGCCAGCAGCTTAACACTAGCGGACGGGGAGCTGTTTTTT. The chain has TRBV7-3 and TRBJ2-2; 8 positions match TRBD2. The trim removed 0 bases at V and 7 bases at J, leaving 1 base unmatched. Germline-derived CDR1 and CDR2 are SGHTA and FQGTGA. CDR3 length: 14 amino acids.

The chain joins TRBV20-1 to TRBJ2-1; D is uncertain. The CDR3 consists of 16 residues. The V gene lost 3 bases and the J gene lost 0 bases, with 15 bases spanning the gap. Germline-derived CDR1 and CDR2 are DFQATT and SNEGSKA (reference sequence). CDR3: CSASHRPLSSYNEQFF. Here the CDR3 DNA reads TGCAGTGCTAGTCACCGACCCCTTAGCTCCTACAATGAGCAGTTCTTC.

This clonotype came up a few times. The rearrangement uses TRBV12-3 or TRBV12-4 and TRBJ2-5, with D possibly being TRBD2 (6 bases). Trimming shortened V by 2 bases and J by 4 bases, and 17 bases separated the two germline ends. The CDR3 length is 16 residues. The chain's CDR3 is CASSLHPGRFRETQYF. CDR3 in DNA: TGTGCCAGCAGTTTACACCCCGGGAGATTTCGAGAGACCCAGTACTTC.

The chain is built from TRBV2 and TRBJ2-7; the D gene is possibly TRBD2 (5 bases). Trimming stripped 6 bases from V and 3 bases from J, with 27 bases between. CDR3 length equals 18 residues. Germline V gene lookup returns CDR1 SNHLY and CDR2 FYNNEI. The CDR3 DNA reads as TGTGCCAGCAGCAACGATGGACTCGCCGAACGGAGAAGCTACGAGCAGTACTTC. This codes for CASSNDGLAERRSYEQYF.

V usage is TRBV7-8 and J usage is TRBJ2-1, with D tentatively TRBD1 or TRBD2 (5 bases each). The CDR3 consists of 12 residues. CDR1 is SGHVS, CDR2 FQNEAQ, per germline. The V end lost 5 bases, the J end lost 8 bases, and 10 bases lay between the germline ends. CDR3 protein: CASSTRGDEQFF. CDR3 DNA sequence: TGTGCCAGCAGCACCCGAGGGGATGAGCAGTTCTTC.

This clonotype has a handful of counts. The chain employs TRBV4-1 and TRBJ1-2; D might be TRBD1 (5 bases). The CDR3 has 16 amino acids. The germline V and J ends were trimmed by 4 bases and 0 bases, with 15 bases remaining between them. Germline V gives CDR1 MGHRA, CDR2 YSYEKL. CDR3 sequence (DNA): TGCGCCAGCAGCCTACGCGGGACGTCGGCTAACTATGGCTACACCTTC. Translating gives CASSLRGTSANYGYTF.

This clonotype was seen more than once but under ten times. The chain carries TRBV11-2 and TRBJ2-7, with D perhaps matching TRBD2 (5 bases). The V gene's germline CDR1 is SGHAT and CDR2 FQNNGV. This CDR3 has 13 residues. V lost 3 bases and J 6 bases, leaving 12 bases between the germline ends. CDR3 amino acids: CASSFEEGSEQYF. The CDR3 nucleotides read TGTGCCAGCAGCTTTGAGGAAGGGAGCGAGCAGTACTTC.